The sequence of this T cell receptor (beta chain) was determined in a study of cytomegalovirus exposure and HLA in healthy donors. This CDR3 is 15 amino acids long. Germline V gene lookup returns CDR1 LNHDA and CDR2 SQIVND (reference sequence). Trimming stripped 5 bases from V and 2 bases from J, with 13 bases between. Study-wide results and caveats: It was about 150 TCR beta chains that were listed as cytomegalovirus-associated. Near-uniform donor sequencing depth was presumed by presence/absence analyses. Among TCR beta chains of equal frequency, HLA-associated ones were more clonally expanded in a later analysis.

Comment on this clone: The target antigen is unknown.

Use of 60 Vbeta and 13 Jbeta primers characterized the PCR. Assay used: immunoSEQ multiplex PCR; TCRdb lists only in-frame clones, some missing. The sample records around 130,000 clones, roughly 84% being singletons. This TCR was sampled from a middle-aged man in good health and CMV-seronegative. Sample: PBMCs. The chain couples TRBV19 to TRBJ2-1; D might be TRBD1 (5 bases). The CDR3 loop reads CASSLQGRTYNEQFF. The CDR3 coding sequence is TGTGCCAGTAGTCTCCAGGGTAGGACCTACAATGAGCAGTTCTTC.